This is a list of T cell receptor beta chains from one sample in a study of T cells in Graves' hyperthyroidism and ophthalmopathy. MiXCR was run by TCRdb on the multiplex PCR reads, yielding one entry per CDR3 protein. Of about 420,000 distinct CDR3 sequences in the sample, roughly 15% were seen once. Sample: blood. Receptors were obtained from a woman under 30 with Graves' hyperthyroidism. Both conserved end residues are part of each CDR3. D genes are given only for firm matches. A clone size is listed for some rows: how often the clone was seen (once, few, many), or a class if it is expanded.

size,V,D,J,CDR3,DNA
many,TRBV5-4,NA,TRBJ1-6,CASSSRTSPLHF,TGTGCCAGCAGCTCGAGGACCTCACCCCTCCACTTT
many,TRBV28,TRBD2,TRBJ2-3,CASRGRLAGGTDTQYF,TGTGCCAGCAGGGGGAGACTAGCGGGGGGGACAGATACGCAGTATTTT
many,TRBV5-1,TRBD1,TRBJ2-1,CASSLADRVAEQFF,TGCGCCAGCAGCTTGGCAGACAGGGTTGCTGAGCAGTTCTTC
NA,TRBV28,TRBD1,TRBJ1-1,CASSGTGGATEAFF,TGTGCCAGCAGCGGAACAGGGGGCGCGACTGAAGCTTTCTTT
many,TRBV11-2,TRBD2,TRBJ2-5,CASSLGTSGETQYF,TGTGCCAGCAGCCTGGGGACTAGCGGAGAGACCCAGTACTTC
many,TRBV12-3/TRBV12-4,TRBD1,TRBJ2-1,CASSLGTGSLHEQFF,TGTGCCAGCAGTTTAGGGACAGGGTCCTTACATGAGCAGTTCTTC
NA,TRBV6-2/TRBV6-3,NA,TRBJ2-7,CASSRRPVHYEQYF,TGTGCCAGCAGCCGCCGCCCAGTGCATTACGAGCAGTACTTC
many,TRBV11-2,NA,TRBJ2-7,CASSSGTVPYEQYF,TGTGCCAGCAGCTCCGGGACGGTACCCTACGAGCAGTACTTC
many,TRBV6-1,NA,TRBJ2-7,CASSVGQYSYEQYF,TGTGCCAGCAGTGTCGGCCAATACTCCTACGAGCAGTACTTC
NA,TRBV29-1,NA,TRBJ2-1,CSAQGRSSYNEQFF,TGCAGCGCCCAGGGGAGAAGCTCCTACAATGAGCAGTTCTTC
many,TRBV9,NA,TRBJ2-1,CASSPGFGLNEQFF,TGTGCCAGCAGCCCAGGGTTCGGGTTAAATGAGCAGTTCTTC
many,TRBV2,NA,TRBJ2-3,CASSERTVSGSGDTQYF,TGTGCCAGCAGTGAGAGGACAGTGTCCGGGTCCGGAGATACGCAGTATTTT
few,TRBV14,TRBD1,TRBJ2-7,CASSQGGTGVYEQYF,TGTGCCAGCAGCCAAGGCGGGACAGGGGTTTACGAGCAGTACTTC
many,TRBV3-1,NA,TRBJ2-5,CASSQEGPQETQYF,TGTGCCAGCAGCCAAGAGGGGCCCCAAGAGACCCAGTACTTC
many,TRBV30,TRBD1,TRBJ2-2,CAWSSEDRGNTGELFF,TGTGCCTGGAGTTCCGAGGACAGGGGGAACACCGGGGAGCTGTTTTTT
NA,TRBV6-5,TRBD1,TRBJ2-5,CASSYSGQATYPKYF,TGTGCCAGCAGTTACTCGGGACAGGCGACCTACCCTAAGTACTTC
few,TRBV3-1,NA,TRBJ2-5,CASSHRTEAGWETQYF,TGTGCCAGCAGCCATAGGACAGAGGCGGGATGGGAGACCCAGTACTTC
few,TRBV11-2,NA,TRBJ2-2,CASSLDSPNTGELFF,TGTGCCAGCAGCTTAGACAGCCCGAACACCGGGGAGCTGTTTTTT
many,TRBV18,NA,TRBJ1-1,CASYGQLNTEAFF,TGTGCCAGCTACGGACAGCTGAACACTGAAGCTTTCTTT
many,TRBV5-1,NA,TRBJ2-3,CASSLDSPDTQYF,TGCGCCAGCAGCTTGGACAGCCCAGATACGCAGTATTTT
few,TRBV7-9,TRBD1,TRBJ1-4,CASRPTGTGNEKLFF,TGTGCCAGCAGACCGACCGGGACAGGGAACGAAAAACTGTTTTTT
many,TRBV6-5,TRBD1,TRBJ1-2,CASSYSTGEWGGYTF,TGTGCCAGCAGTTACTCGACAGGGGAATGGGGTGGCTACACCTTC
many,TRBV29-1,NA,TRBJ2-3,CSVFTDTQYF,TGCAGCGTTTTCACAGATACGCAGTATTTT
few,TRBV5-1,TRBD1,TRBJ1-2,CASSPGQGAPGYTF,TGCGCCAGCAGCCCAGGACAGGGGGCACCTGGCTACACCTTC
many,TRBV28,TRBD1,TRBJ1-2,CASSPTGGSYGYTF,TGTGCCAGCAGTCCCACAGGGGGCTCCTATGGCTACACCTTC
NA,TRBV9,NA,TRBJ2-4,CASSVDVGSKNIQYF,TGTGCCAGCAGCGTAGATGTGGGATCCAAAAACATTCAGTACTTC
many,TRBV20-1,TRBD2,TRBJ2-1,CSANLAGSLNEQFF,TGCAGTGCTAACCTAGCGGGAAGTCTCAATGAGCAGTTCTTC
many,TRBV11-2,NA,TRBJ2-1,CASAPRYNEQFF,TGTGCCAGCGCGCCGCGTTACAATGAGCAGTTCTTC
NA,TRBV7-3,TRBD2,TRBJ2-3,CASSQTSGSGGDTQYF,TGTGCCAGCAGCCAAACTAGCGGGAGCGGTGGAGATACGCAGTATTTT
many,TRBV12-3/TRBV12-4,NA,TRBJ1-1,CASSQDQRTEAFF,TGTGCCAGCAGCCAGGACCAGCGGACTGAAGCTTTCTTT
NA,TRBV6-2/TRBV6-3,NA,TRBJ1-1,CASSYLRDNEVFF,TGTGCCAGCAGTTACCTTCGGGATAATGAAGTTTTCTTT
NA,TRBV30,TRBD2,TRBJ2-3,CAWSQTPGLVIDTQYF,TGTGCCTGGAGTCAAACGCCGGGACTAGTTATTGATACGCAGTATTTT
few,TRBV6-1,NA,TRBJ1-3,CASRSVPSGNTIYF,TGTGCCAGCAGGTCCGTCCCTTCTGGAAACACCATATATTTT
NA,TRBV29-1,NA,TRBJ1-3,CSVEDRQGRNTIYF,TGCAGCGTTGAAGACAGGCAAGGAAGAAACACCATATATTTT
NA,TRBV9,NA,TRBJ1-6,CASSLTTVGNSPLHF,TGTGCCAGCAGCCTAACGACGGTGGGGAATTCACCCCTCCACTTT
NA,TRBV10-3,TRBD1,TRBJ2-1,CATTGAESYNEQFF,TGTGCCACAACAGGGGCCGAGTCCTACAATGAGCAGTTCTTC
NA,TRBV7-3,NA,TRBJ1-1,CASSLWENTEAFF,TGTGCCAGCAGCTTGTGGGAGAACACTGAAGCTTTCTTT
many,TRBV9,TRBD1,TRBJ1-4,CASSAGQGAEKLFF,TGTGCCAGCAGCGCCGGACAGGGGGCTGAAAAACTGTTTTTT
NA,TRBV20-1,TRBD2,TRBJ2-1,CSARDFRASGRGMDEQFF,TGCAGTGCTAGAGATTTTAGGGCTAGCGGGAGAGGGATGGATGAGCAGTTCTTC
few,TRBV6-1,NA,TRBJ2-3,CASRKTDTQYF,TGTGCCAGCAGAAAAACAGATACGCAGTATTTT
NA,TRBV5-6,TRBD2,TRBJ2-1,CASSLMSLAGVEEQFF,TGTGCCAGCAGCTTGATGAGCCTAGCGGGAGTAGAAGAGCAGTTCTTC
many,TRBV12-3/TRBV12-4,TRBD2,TRBJ2-1,CASRRAGPSYNEQFF,TGTGCCAGCAGAAGAGCGGGGCCTTCCTACAATGAGCAGTTCTTC
NA,TRBV30,NA,TRBJ1-6,CAGRRTDRYNSPLHF,TGTGCCGGCAGGAGGACAGACCGCTATAATTCACCCCTCCACTTT
many,TRBV20-1,NA,TRBJ1-1,CSAGNPGQSMNTEALF,TGCAGTGCTGGTAACCCGGGGCAGAGTATGAACACTGAAGCTCTCTTT
NA,TRBV12-3/TRBV12-4,NA,TRBJ1-4,CASSPQLSGEKLFF,TGTGCCAGCAGCCCGCAATTAAGTGGTGAAAAACTGTTTTTT
NA,TRBV5-5,TRBD1,TRBJ2-6,CASSLVGQRSSGANVLTF,TGTGCCAGCAGCTTGGTGGGACAGAGATCCTCTGGGGCCAACGTCCTGACTTTC